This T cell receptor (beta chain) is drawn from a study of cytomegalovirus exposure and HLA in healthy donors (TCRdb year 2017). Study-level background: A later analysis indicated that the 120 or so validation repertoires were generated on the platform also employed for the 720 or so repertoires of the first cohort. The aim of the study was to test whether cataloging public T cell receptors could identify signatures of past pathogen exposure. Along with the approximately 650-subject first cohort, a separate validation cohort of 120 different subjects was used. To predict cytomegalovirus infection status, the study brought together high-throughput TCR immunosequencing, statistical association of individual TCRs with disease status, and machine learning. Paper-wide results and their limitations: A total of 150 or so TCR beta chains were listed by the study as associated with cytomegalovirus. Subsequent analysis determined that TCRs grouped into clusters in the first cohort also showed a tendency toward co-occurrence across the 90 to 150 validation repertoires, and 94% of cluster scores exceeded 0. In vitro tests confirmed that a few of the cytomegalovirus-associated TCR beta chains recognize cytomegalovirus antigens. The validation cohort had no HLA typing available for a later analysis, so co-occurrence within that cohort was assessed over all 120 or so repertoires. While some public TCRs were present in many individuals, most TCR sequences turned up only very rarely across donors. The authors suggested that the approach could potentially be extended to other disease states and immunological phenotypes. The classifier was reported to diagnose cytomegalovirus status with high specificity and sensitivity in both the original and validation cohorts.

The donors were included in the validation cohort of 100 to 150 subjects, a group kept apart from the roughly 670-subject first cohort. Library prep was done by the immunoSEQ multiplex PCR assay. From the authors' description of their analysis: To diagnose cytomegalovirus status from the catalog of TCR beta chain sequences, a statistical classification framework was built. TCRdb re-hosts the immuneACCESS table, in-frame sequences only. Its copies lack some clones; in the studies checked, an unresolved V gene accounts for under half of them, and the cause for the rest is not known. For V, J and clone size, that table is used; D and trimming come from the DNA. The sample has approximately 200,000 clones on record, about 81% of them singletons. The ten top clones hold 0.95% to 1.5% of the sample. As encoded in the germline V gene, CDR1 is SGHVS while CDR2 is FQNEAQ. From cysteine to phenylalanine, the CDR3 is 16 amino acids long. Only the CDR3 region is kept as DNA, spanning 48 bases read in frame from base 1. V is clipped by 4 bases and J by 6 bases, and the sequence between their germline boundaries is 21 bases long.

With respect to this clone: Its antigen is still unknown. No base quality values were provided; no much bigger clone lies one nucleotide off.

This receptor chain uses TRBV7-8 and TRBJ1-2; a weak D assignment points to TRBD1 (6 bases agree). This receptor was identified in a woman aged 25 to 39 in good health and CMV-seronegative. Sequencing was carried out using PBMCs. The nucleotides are TGTGCCAGCAGCTCCGAGGGGGGGACGGAGAAAGATGGCTACACCTTC. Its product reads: CASSSEGGTEKDGYTF.